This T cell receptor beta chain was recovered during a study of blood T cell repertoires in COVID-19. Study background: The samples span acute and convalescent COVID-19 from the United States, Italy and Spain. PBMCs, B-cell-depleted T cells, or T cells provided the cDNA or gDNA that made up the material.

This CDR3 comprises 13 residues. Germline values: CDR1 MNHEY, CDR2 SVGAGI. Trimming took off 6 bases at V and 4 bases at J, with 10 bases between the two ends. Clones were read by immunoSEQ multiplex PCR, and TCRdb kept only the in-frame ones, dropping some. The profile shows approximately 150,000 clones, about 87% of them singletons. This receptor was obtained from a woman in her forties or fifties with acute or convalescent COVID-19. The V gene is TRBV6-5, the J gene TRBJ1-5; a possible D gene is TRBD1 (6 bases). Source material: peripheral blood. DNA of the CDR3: TGTGCCAGCAGCCACACAGGGAATCAGCCCCAGCATTTT. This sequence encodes CASSHTGNQPQHF.